This T cell receptor (beta chain) was sequenced during a study of long-term antiretroviral therapy in people with HIV. General study results and limits: Information on adherence to ART, viral resistance or therapy changes was unavailable. Blood collection from about 2003 to 2018 possibly occurred under older ART regimens.

With survey level as its setting, the immunoSEQ assay was v3.0. Assay: immunoSEQ multiplex PCR; the TCRdb copy retains only in-frame clones and omits some. The data contain 23,000 or so clones, around 80% of them singletons. A few counts support this clone. Antigen unknown. The source was unsorted PBMCs, collected 0.2 years after starting antiretroviral therapy. The TCR was taken from a woman aged 25 to 39 with HIV.

The CDR3 loop reads CASSLGGVADGGYGYTF. The CDR3 nucleotides are TGTGCCAGCAGCTTAGGGGGAGTCGCAGACGGTGGCTATGGCTACACCTTC. The chain combines TRBV7-2 with TRBJ1-2; unclear D gene. Deletions cut 1 base from V and 4 bases from J, with 19 bases between. Germline CDR1 SGHTA, CDR2 FQGNSA. This CDR3 spans 17 amino acids.